This TCR beta chain was profiled in a study of CD8 T cells in Susac syndrome. General study findings and limits: The number of individuals included in the study's TCR sequencing and HLA analysis was acknowledged as relatively small.

Germline V gene sequence: CDR1 LNHDA, CDR2 SQIVND (reference sequence). V lost 3 bases, J lost 1 base, and 23 bases lay in between. The CDR3 totals 19 residues. The sequenced target, TCR beta, came from blood CD8+ and CD4+ T cells. In the multiple sclerosis control group, patients were treatment-naive and had stable or active relapsing-remitting disease. Comment on this clonotype: The antigen is undetermined.

Reverse transcription of roughly 0.45 to 1 ug RNA was performed with random hexamers. In TCRdb, the immunoSEQ multiplex PCR reads were re-called with MiXCR into one record per CDR3 protein. The sample includes approximately 230,000 distinct CDR3 sequences, over 85% of them seen just once. The sequenced sample consisted of CD4+ T cells from PBMCs. The source of this sequence is a human donor with multiple sclerosis. The V and J genes are TRBV19 and TRBJ2-3, with D perhaps matching TRBD1 (5 bases). This chain's CDR3 is CASSIDPQGVAPGTDTQYF. The CDR3 coding sequence is TGTGCCAGTAGTATCGATCCCCAGGGCGTAGCCCCGGGCACAGATACGCAGTATTTT.